These 22 T cell receptor beta chains were sequenced from one sample in a study of long-term antiretroviral therapy in people with HIV (dated by TCRdb to 2022 to 2024). The immunoSEQ hsTCRB v3.0 assay was used at survey level resolution to sequence the TRB variable region. In its TCRdb copy, this immuneACCESS table keeps in-frame sequences only and misses some clones. Where compared with another copy, unresolved V genes explain less than half of these, and the others have no known cause. This sample lists 31,000 or so clones; less than 90% were detected once. Together, the top ten hold roughly 7.3% of the sample. The sample here was unsorted PBMCs, taken roughly 5 years before starting antiretroviral therapy. All receptors come from a man over 45 with HIV.

V gene TRBV7-2 combines with J gene TRBJ2-3, with D unresolved. The length of the CDR3 is 16 residues. The germline CDR1 and CDR2 sequences are SGHTA and FQGNSA. V dropped 1 base and J dropped 1 base, with 12 bases sitting between them. The CDR3 sequence: CASSLGPPVRTDTQYF. The CDR3 coding sequence is TGTGCCAGCAGCTTAGGGCCCCCCGTCCGCACAGATACGCAGTATTTT. The full variable domain, in which reference TRBV7-2 and TRBJ2-3 provide the parts outside the CDR3, is GAGVSQSPSNKVTEKGKDVELRCDPISGHTALYWYRQSLGQGLEFLIYFQGNSAPDKSGLPSDRFSAERTGGSVSTLTIQRTQQEDSAVYLCASSLGPPVRTDTQYFGPGTRLTVL.

This clone was seen a single time. The chain links TRBV10-3 to TRBJ2-7; the D gene could be TRBD1 or TRBD2 (5 bases each). The length of the CDR3 is 16 residues. Trimming removed 4 bases from V and 3 bases from J, with 19 bases in between. The germline V gene encodes CDR1 ENHRY and CDR2 SYGVKD. The CDR3 spells CAISGQGAATNYEQYF. The CDR3 DNA sequence: TGTGCCATCAGTGGTCAGGGAGCGGCCACCAACTACGAGCAGTACTTC.

The chain is built from TRBV7-3 and TRBJ1-6; 9 bases fit TRBD1. CDR3 length equals 16 residues. CDR1 is SGHTA and CDR2 is FQGTGA in the germline V gene. J gave up 4 bases and V 5 bases, and 6 bases lay outside the gene matches. The CDR3 is CASSPTGGRYNSPLHF. The CDR3, as DNA: TGTGCCAGCAGCCCGACAGGGGGAAGGTATAATTCACCCCTCCACTTT.

This clone was seen a handful of times. The chain carries TRBV5-4 and TRBJ1-6; no clear D gene. V lost 2 bases, J lost 9 bases, and 12 bases lay in between. The CDR3 spans 14 residues. In germline, CDR1 is SGHNT, CDR2 YYREEE (reference sequence). This CDR3 is CASSLGLPGSPLHF. DNA for the CDR3: TGTGCCAGCAGCTTAGGGTTACCGGGTTCACCCCTCCACTTT.

The chain recombines TRBV5-1 with TRBJ1-1, with 8 nucleotides matching TRBD1. J gave up 7 bases and V 5 bases, and 7 bases lay outside the gene matches. The germline V gene encodes CDR1 SGHRS and CDR2 YFSETQ. This CDR3 spans 13 amino acids. The CDR3 DNA follows: TGCGCCAGCAGACCGCAGGGGGCTGATGAAGCTTTCTTT. Translated: CASRPQGADEAFF.

About this clone itself: One end of the junction is discordant with germline, which a read error may explain. This chain joins TRBV6-9 and TRBJ1-2; D gene unclear. CDR3 size: 15 residues. Germline CDR1 and CDR2: MNHGY and SVAAGI. The CDR3 spells CASSSGRPYGKTYGF. DNA of the CDR3: TGTGCCAGCAGTTCAGGAAGGCCTTACGGAAAGACCTATGGCTTC.

The chain is built from TRBV5-4 and TRBJ1-1; TRBD1 is a possible D gene (5 bases). Trimming stripped 0 bases from V and 5 bases from J, with 14 bases between. The CDR3 has 15 residues. Germline CDR1 and CDR2: SGHNT and YYREEE (reference sequence). In DNA form, the CDR3 reads TGTGCCAGCAGCTTGGTTAGCGGGGGTAGTACTGAAGCTTTCTTT. It translates to CASSLVSGGSTEAFF. The entire variable domain, with the rest obtained from reference TRBV5-4 and TRBJ1-1, is as follows: ETGVTQSPTHLIKTRGQQVTLRCSSQSGHNTVSWYQQALGQGPQFIFQYYREEENGRGNFPPRFSGLQFPNYSSELNVNALELDDSALYLCASSLVSGGSTEAFFGQGTRLTVV.

V and J are TRBV7-2 and TRBJ2-7; D ambiguous. The CDR3 spans 12 residues. V lost 5 bases and J lost 4, with 9 bases in between. Per germline, CDR1 SGHTA and CDR2 FQGNSA. CDR3 sequence (DNA): TGTGCCAGCAGCCCACGTACGTACGAGCAGTACTTC. It is translated as CASSPRTYEQYF. Supplemented by reference TRBV7-2 and TRBJ2-7, the full variable domain reads GAGVSQSPSNKVTEKGKDVELRCDPISGHTALYWYRQSLGQGLEFLIYFQGNSAPDKSGLPSDRFSAERTGGSVSTLTIQRTQQEDSAVYLCASSPRTYEQYFGPGTRLTVT.

This sequence joins TRBV5-1 and TRBJ2-2; a possible D gene is TRBD1 (6 bases). The CDR3 runs to 13 residues. V was clipped by 4 bases and J by 6 bases, with 10 bases between them. Germline V gives CDR1 SGHRS, CDR2 YFSETQ. The CDR3 region has the DNA TGCGCCAGCAGCATACAGGGACCCGGGGAGCTGTTTTTT. Its protein is CASSIQGPGELFF.

The V and J genes are TRBV14 and TRBJ2-3; TRBD1 might be the D (6 bases). V lost 3 bases to trimming and J lost 4 bases, with 11 bases between them. Germline V lookup: CDR1 SGHDN, CDR2 FVKESK. The CDR3 runs to 14 residues. CDR3: CASSHGQQADTQYF. The CDR3 DNA sequence: TGTGCCAGCAGCCATGGACAGCAAGCAGATACGCAGTATTTT.

The rearrangement joins TRBV19 to TRBJ1-5; weak D call: TRBD1 (5 bases). The germline gives CDR1 LNHDA, CDR2 SQIVND (reference sequence). V was clipped by 7 bases and J by 5 bases, with 12 bases between them. CDR3 length: 13 amino acids. CDR3 bases: TGTGCCAGTAAGGACATTTGGTATCAGCCCCAGCATTTT. Translating gives CASKDIWYQPQHF.

This rearrangement joins TRBV6-6 to TRBJ2-7, with no clear D. V was clipped by 5 bases and J by 6 bases, with 11 bases between them. This CDR3 comprises 12 residues. Per germline, CDR1 MNHNY and CDR2 SVGAGI (reference sequence). The chain's CDR3 is CASSVAPPEQYF. The CDR3 DNA is TGTGCCAGCAGTGTAGCACCCCCCGAGCAGTACTTC.

The rearrangement links TRBV6-5 to TRBJ2-7; D ambiguous. Germline CDR1 and CDR2: MNHEY and SVGAGI. The CDR3 totals 14 residues. The ends were cut back, 2 bases at V and 3 bases at J, with 11 bases in the middle. CDR3 DNA: TGTGCCAGCAGTTACAGGGAAACCTTCTACGAGCAGTACTTC. Translation: CASSYRETFYEQYF.

The V gene is TRBV5-8, the J gene TRBJ2-7, with 10 bases matching TRBD2. The V gene end was trimmed by 4 bases and the J gene end by 4 bases; junction bases not matched to a gene: 11. The CDR3 loop spans 16 amino acids. Germline V gives CDR1 SGHTS, CDR2 YDEGEE. The CDR3 loop is CASSRGPAGGLYEQYF. CDR3 DNA: TGTGCCAGCAGCCGGGGTCCAGCGGGGGGGTTGTACGAGCAGTACTTC.

The V and J genes are TRBV6-6 and TRBJ1-6; D gene uncertain. The V gene's germline CDR1 is MNHNY and CDR2 SVGAGI (reference sequence). V was clipped by 4 bases and J by 0 bases, with 7 bases between them. The CDR3 is 15 residues long. This CDR3 reads CASSFISSYNSPLHF. CDR3 nucleotide sequence: TGTGCCAGCAGTTTTATAAGCTCCTATAATTCACCCCTCCACTTT.

The chain combines TRBV11-1 with TRBJ1-2; 9 bases are a match to TRBD1. The CDR3 covers 15 residues. V gave up 5 bases and J gave up 5 bases; unmatched junction bases: 9. The germline V gene has CDR1 SGHAT and CDR2 FQDESV (reference sequence). CDR3 DNA sequence: TGTGCCAGCAGCCGTAACCCCGGGACAGGGTATGGCTACACCTTC. Its protein product is CASSRNPGTGYGYTF.

J is TRBJ2-7 and V is TRBV7-9, with 8 bases matching TRBD1. The CDR3 runs to 14 residues. V gave up 5 bases and J gave up 6 bases; unmatched junction bases: 9. Germline CDR1 and CDR2: SEHNR and FQNEAQ (reference sequence). The CDR3 here is CASSHRTGLLEQYF. The DNA of the CDR3 is TGTGCCAGCAGCCACCGGACAGGGCTGCTCGAGCAGTACTTC.

The chain is built from TRBV9 and TRBJ2-5; D unclear. Trimming took 4 bases from V and 5 from J, leaving 12 bases between them. The CDR3 spans 13 residues. Germline CDR1 SGDLS, CDR2 YYNGEE. The CDR3 coding sequence is TGTGCCAGCAGCTCCGTGCCAGGCGAGACCCAGTACTTC. It is translated as CASSSVPGETQYF.

The chain has TRBV27 and TRBJ1-1; D call uncertain. CDR3 length: 14 amino acids. V was pared by 3 bases and J by 0 bases, with 8 bases between. CDR1 and CDR2 from the germline V gene are MNHEY and SMNVEV (reference sequence). As DNA, the CDR3 is TGTGCCAGCAGTTTGCGACCCGTGAACACTGAAGCTTTCTTT. Its protein product is CASSLRPVNTEAFF.

The chain links TRBV19 to TRBJ2-3; D is unclear. The ends were cut back, 6 bases at V and 3 bases at J, with 10 bases in the middle. CDR3 length: 13 residues. In germline, CDR1 is LNHDA, CDR2 SQIVND (reference sequence). The CDR3 reads CASRHGGTDTQYF. The CDR3 bases are TGTGCCAGTAGGCACGGCGGAACAGATACGCAGTATTTT.

The genes are TRBV5-6 and TRBJ1-6, with D maybe TRBD1 (6 bases). The CDR3 loop spans 16 amino acids. Deletions cut 4 bases from V and 8 bases from J, with 19 bases between. In germline, CDR1 is SGHDT, CDR2 YYEEEE. CDR3 bases: TGTGCCAGCAGCCGGGAGGCCCCGGGGGCCGATTCACCCCTCCACTTT. Its translation: CASSREAPGADSPLHF.

As to this clone: One junction end disagrees with the germline gene, perhaps due to a read error. The chain employs TRBV9 and TRBJ2-1, with TRBD1 matching over 10 bases. Germline assignment: CDR1 SGDLS and CDR2 YYNGEE. The CDR3 contains 14 residues. CDR3 nucleotides: TGTGCCAGCAGCGAGGGACAGGGGCAGTATTTCAAGGTCTTC. Residues: CASSEGQGQYFKVF. Drawing the rest from reference TRBV9 and TRBJ2-1, the complete variable domain is DSGVTQTPKHLITATGQRVTLRCSPRSGDLSVYWYQQSLDQGLQFLIQYYNGEERAKGNILERFSAQQFPDLHSELNLSSLELGDSALYFCASSEGQGQYFKVFGPGTRLTVL.